The 29 T cell receptor beta chains given below trace back to one sample, sequenced in a study of blood T cell repertoires in COVID-19. TCRdb's copy holds only in-frame clones and misses some; the assay was immunoSEQ multiplex PCR. The sample holds nearly 200,000 clones, less than 90% seen once. The sequencing sample was made of peripheral blood. The receptors were gathered from a human donor in a cohort sampled during active COVID-19.

This chain links TRBV6-2 or TRBV6-3 with TRBJ2-1; D is uncertain. Germline lookup yields CDR1 MNHEY and CDR2 SVGEGT. The V end lost 0 bases, the J end lost 0 bases, and 6 bases lay between the germline ends. The CDR3 contains 15 residues. For the CDR3, the DNA is TGTGCCAGCAGTTACTCAAGGAGCTCCTACAATGAGCAGTTCTTC. It codes for CASSYSRSSYNEQFF.

The rearrangement uses TRBV12-3 or TRBV12-4 and TRBJ1-4; unclear D gene. The V and J ends lost 6 bases and 7 bases respectively, with 12 bases between them. The CDR3 extends over 13 amino acids. The CDR3 DNA follows: TGTGCCAGCAGGCACCGACTTGGTGAAAAACTGTTTTTT. It is translated as CASRHRLGEKLFF.

The gene calls are TRBV6-5 and TRBJ2-7; tentatively, D is TRBD1 (5 bases). The germline V gene has CDR1 MNHEY and CDR2 SVGAGI. V shed 4 bases and J shed 4 bases, with 17 bases lying between them. The CDR3 loop spans 15 amino acids. The CDR3 here is CASSLLGAYRYEQYF. The CDR3 DNA is TGTGCCAGCAGTTTACTTGGGGCCTATCGGTACGAGCAGTACTTC.

Only one count was recorded for this clone. This chain joins TRBV24-1 and TRBJ2-1, with D perhaps matching TRBD2 (5 bases). V was clipped by 4 bases and J by 0 bases, with 9 bases between them. CDR3 length equals 15 residues. Germline V lookup: CDR1 KGHDR, CDR2 SFDVKD. CDR3 in amino acids: CATSEDGGSYNEQFF. CDR3 DNA sequence: TGTGCCACCAGTGAGGACGGAGGCTCCTACAATGAGCAGTTCTTC.

The chain combines TRBV3-1 (or the pseudogene TRBV3-2) with TRBJ1-1; 8 nucleotides match TRBD1. Germline V gene data show CDR1 as LGHDT and CDR2 as YNNKEL (reference sequence). This CDR3 comprises 19 residues. The V segment lost 1 base and the J segment 3 bases; nucleotides outside the gene matches: 16. The CDR3 bases are TGTGCCAGCAGCCAAGTTGGGGTCCGGACAGGGAGGGTTGACACTGAAGCTTTCTTT. Translating gives CASSQVGVRTGRVDTEAFF.

The chain employs TRBV6-5 and TRBJ2-2; 7 bases map to TRBD1. Germline CDR1 reads MNHEY; CDR2 reads SVGAGI. The CDR3 is 15 residues long. J lost 5 bases, V lost 5 bases, and 8 bases had no gene match. The CDR3 reads CASSLMGTATGELFF. In nucleotides, the CDR3 is TGTGCCAGCAGTCTAATGGGGACAGCGACCGGGGAGCTGTTTTTT.

This chain connects TRBV4-1 to TRBJ2-1; 10 bases match TRBD2. CDR1 and CDR2 from the germline V gene are MGHRA and YSYEKL. V lost 1 base to trimming and J lost 8 bases; unmatched junction nucleotides: 8. The CDR3 loop spans 16 amino acids. CDR3 coding DNA: TGCGCCAGCAGCCAAGGGGACGGACTAGCGGAATATGAGCAGTTCTTC. It is translated as CASSQGDGLAEYEQFF.

The chain is built from TRBV19 and TRBJ2-5; TRBD1 matches at 9 bases. V shed 3 bases and J 4 bases; nucleotides not matched to a gene: 9. The CDR3 runs to 16 residues. The V gene's germline CDR1 is LNHDA and CDR2 SQIVND (reference sequence). The CDR3 reads CASSMTGGDGGETQYF. CDR3 DNA: TGTGCCAGTAGTATGACAGGGGGAGACGGGGGAGAGACCCAGTACTTC.

The chain links TRBV2 to TRBJ2-3, with a possible D match to TRBD1 (6 bases). CDR1 and CDR2 from the germline V gene are SNHLY and FYNNEI. This CDR3 region has 15 residues. Trimming pared 6 bases from V and 5 bases from J, leaving 18 bases between. In nucleotides, the CDR3 is TGTGCCAGCAGACAGGGATTAATGGGAGTAGATACGCAGTATTTT. The encoded protein is CASRQGLMGVDTQYF.

The chain combines TRBV3-1 (or the pseudogene TRBV3-2) with TRBJ1-2, with a tentative D call TRBD1 (5 bases). The CDR3 runs 15 residues. Germline-derived CDR1 and CDR2 are LGHDT and YNNKEL (reference sequence). The V gene lost 5 bases and the J gene lost 0 bases, with 13 bases spanning the gap. The CDR3 DNA reads TGTGCCAGCAGCACGTCCAGCAGGGCTAACTATGGCTACACCTTC. As protein: CASSTSSRANYGYTF.

Turning to this clone: Distinct nucleotide sequences in the sample also encode this CDR3. The chain recombines TRBV12-3 or TRBV12-4 with TRBJ1-2; a possible D gene is TRBD1 (5 bases). The CDR3 runs 13 residues. The V and J ends lost 2 bases and 2 bases respectively, with 6 bases between them. The CDR3 loop is CASSLRGNYGYTF. In DNA form, the CDR3 reads TGTGCCAGCAGTTTAAGGGGAAACTATGGCTACACCTTC.

This chain connects TRBV28 to TRBJ2-1, with D perhaps TRBD2 (5 bases). CDR1 is MDHEN, CDR2 SYDVKM, per germline. CDR3 length: 14 amino acids. V lost 7 bases, J lost 0 bases, and 10 bases lay in between. In DNA form, the CDR3 reads TGTGCCAGCATCTTGGGGAGCTCCTACAATGAGCAGTTCTTC. Encoded protein: CASILGSSYNEQFF.

Only a few counts were recorded for this clone. The chain employs TRBV7-2 and TRBJ2-1, with D tentatively TRBD2 (6 bases). The germline V gene encodes CDR1 SGHTA and CDR2 FQGNSA. This CDR3 is built from 16 residues. V lost 6 bases, J lost 4 bases, and 19 bases lay in between. As DNA, the CDR3 is TGTGCCAGCAGTCGATTTGCGGGTGGAGGGTACAATGAGCAGTTCTTC. Amino acid sequence: CASSRFAGGGYNEQFF.

Concerning this clone itself: Within the sample, other DNA sequences also encode this same CDR3. This chain links TRBV5-1 with TRBJ2-5; D unresolved. The CDR3 covers 13 residues. CDR1 SGHRS and CDR2 YFSETQ come from the germline V gene. V was cut by 3 bases and J by 5 bases, with 11 bases left in between. In nucleotides, the CDR3 is TGCGCCAGCAGCTCTCGGGTCGAGGAGACCCAGTACTTC. Protein product: CASSSRVEETQYF.

The chain employs TRBV28 and TRBJ2-3; no definite D call. V was cut by 11 bases and J by 2 bases, with 14 bases left in between. This CDR3 has 13 amino acids. Germline lookup yields CDR1 MDHEN and CDR2 SYDVKM. The CDR3 coding sequence is TGTGCCGTCGCAGGCCCTAACACAGATACGCAGTATTTT. It specifies CAVAGPNTDTQYF.

V gene TRBV5-1 combines with J gene TRBJ2-6; D gene unclear. V lost 4 bases to trimming and J lost 4 bases, with 6 bases between them. The germline CDR1 and CDR2 sequences are SGHRS and YFSETQ. This CDR3 is built from 13 residues. CDR3 nucleotides: TGCGCCAGCAGCCTCAGAGGGGCCAACGTCCTGACTTTC. It specifies CASSLRGANVLTF.

V usage is TRBV5-6 and J usage is TRBJ1-2, with 11 bases aligning to TRBD1. The CDR3 length is 16 residues. The V and J ends lost 0 bases and 3 bases, in that order; junction bases with no gene match: 4. Germline V gives CDR1 SGHDT, CDR2 YYEEEE. Here the CDR3 DNA reads TGTGCCAGCAGCTTGGTCGTGGGACAGGGGGACTATGGCTACACCTTC. Translated, it gives CASSLVVGQGDYGYTF.

This rearrangement joins TRBV7-8 to TRBJ1-1; D may be TRBD1 (5 bases). Germline CDR1 SGHVS, CDR2 FQNEAQ. With 5 bases removed from V and 0 bases from J, the gap between germline ends came to 10 bases. The CDR3 spans 14 residues. The CDR3 coding sequence is TGTGCCAGCAGCCAACCAGGGTTGAACACTGAAGCTTTCTTT. Its protein is CASSQPGLNTEAFF.

The chain employs TRBV7-2 and TRBJ2-1; a possible D gene is TRBD2 (6 bases). Germline lookup yields CDR1 SGHTA and CDR2 FQGNSA. This CDR3 contains 15 residues. V lost 7 bases, J lost 0 bases, and 13 bases lay in between. The CDR3 sequence is CASIMEGISYNEQFF. Here the CDR3 DNA reads TGTGCCAGCATAATGGAGGGGATCTCCTACAATGAGCAGTTCTTC.

The V and J genes are TRBV6-6 and TRBJ1-2, with D uncertain. Germline V gives CDR1 MNHNY, CDR2 SVGAGI (reference sequence). Trimming took 0 bases from V and 4 from J, leaving 9 bases between them. The length of the CDR3 is 14 residues. CDR3 bases: TGTGCCAGCAGTTACTCGATCAGTTCCTATGGCTACACCTTC. It is translated as CASSYSISSYGYTF.

The V gene is TRBV6-1, the J gene TRBJ1-4, with 8 nucleotides matching TRBD1. There are 17 residues in the CDR3. J gave up 0 bases and V 4 bases, and 7 bases lay outside the gene matches. Germline V gene data show CDR1 as MNHNS and CDR2 as SASEGT. The CDR3 DNA reads TGTGCCAGCAGTGGGGGACAGGACCCCGCAACTAATGAAAAACTGTTTTTT. It codes for CASSGGQDPATNEKLFF.

The genes are TRBV7-9 and TRBJ2-3; 10 nucleotides align to TRBD1. Trimming took 4 bases from V and 3 from J; bases not matched to a gene: 4. Looked up from germline, CDR1 is SEHNR and CDR2 is FQNEAQ (reference sequence). The CDR3 runs 15 residues. Here the CDR3 DNA reads TGTGCCAGCAGCTGGCGGACAGGGGGAACAGATACGCAGTATTTT. Protein sequence: CASSWRTGGTDTQYF.

With regard to this clone: This clone may be a read error of a much larger clone one base away. The chain links TRBV11-3 to TRBJ2-1; TRBD1 aligns across 8 bases. The CDR3 has 14 amino acids. The germline gives CDR1 SGHNT, CDR2 YENEEA. Trimming at V came to 5 bases and at J to 2 bases, leaving 2 bases not matched to a gene. The CDR3 DNA follows: TGTGCCAGCAGCCCGGGACAGGCCTACAATGAGCAGTTCTTC. Its protein product is CASSPGQAYNEQFF.

The J gene is TRBJ2-3, the V gene TRBV24-1, with 7 bases fitting TRBD2. In germline, CDR1 is KGHDR, CDR2 SFDVKD. J was trimmed by 0 bases and V by 4 bases; bases with no gene match: 9. There are 17 residues in the CDR3. Here the CDR3 reads CATSEVRASGSTDTQYF. DNA of the CDR3: TGTGCCACCAGTGAGGTTCGGGCTAGCGGAAGCACAGATACGCAGTATTTT.

The gene calls are TRBV19 and TRBJ1-3; TRBD1 is a possible D gene (5 bases). Trimming cost V 5 bases and J 3 bases, with 17 bases left between them. The CDR3 is 16 residues long. Per germline, CDR1 LNHDA and CDR2 SQIVND (reference sequence). The DNA for the CDR3 is TGTGCCAGTAGTTCCCCGTTGACAGATATTGGAAACACCATATATTTT. Its protein product is CASSSPLTDIGNTIYF.

This clone has only one observation. CDR3 nucleotide sequence: TGTGCCAGCAGCGTTGGGACAGGGGGCTCCTACGAGCAGTACGTC. Protein sequence: CASSVGTGGSYEQYV. The rearrangement uses TRBV9 and TRBJ2-7; 11 positions agree with TRBD1. V lost 2 bases, J lost 0 bases, and 1 base stayed unmatched. The CDR3 has 15 amino acids. Germline values: CDR1 SGDLS, CDR2 YYNGEE.

This clone showed up just once. J is TRBJ1-2 and V is TRBV19; no clear D. The CDR3 loop spans 16 amino acids. From germline, CDR1 is LNHDA and CDR2 SQIVND (reference sequence). V was shortened by 3 bases and J by 4 bases, with 18 bases between the two germline ends. This CDR3 is CASSIGRSRNIYGYTF. The DNA of the CDR3 is TGTGCCAGTAGTATTGGGCGCTCCAGGAACATCTATGGCTACACCTTC.

The chain employs TRBV19 and TRBJ2-3; 12 bases match TRBD2. From germline, CDR1 is LNHDA and CDR2 SQIVND (reference sequence). The CDR3 extends over 16 amino acids. Unmatched junction bases numbered 12, after V lost 5 bases and J lost 9 bases. Written as DNA, the CDR3 is TGTGCCAGTAGTCTAGGACTAGCGGGATTGGATGAAACGCAGTATTTT. Amino acid sequence: CASSLGLAGLDETQYF.

The chain links TRBV10-3 to TRBJ2-7, with D possibly matching TRBD2 (6 bases). CDR1 and CDR2 from the germline V gene are ENHRY and SYGVKD. Trimming removed 3 bases from V and 6 bases from J, with 12 bases in between. The CDR3 totals 13 residues. Here the CDR3 reads CAISDVTSGEQYF. The CDR3 DNA reads as TGTGCCATCAGTGACGTGACTAGTGGCGAGCAGTACTTC.